Presented here are 24 T cell receptor beta chains from one specimen sequenced in a study of Ad26.COV2.S vaccination and SARS-CoV-2 variants. Treatment here: 19 received Ad26.COV2.S at low or high dose, single or two shots; 5 received placebo; per-sample allocation not given. The samples were gathered on day 63 after the first injection of vaccine or placebo. Data came from immunoSEQ multiplex PCR; TCRdb stores just in-frame clones and leaves some out. The repertoire holds fewer than 400,000 clones, with roughly 90% as singletons. The sample in question was peripheral blood, obtained in a trial of Ad26.COV2.S vaccine versus placebo. The receptors shown here come from a person between 18 and 60 years old who received the Ad26.COV2.S COVID-19 vaccine or a placebo.

In DNA, the CDR3 is TGCGCCAGCAGCTTGGTGCCAAGAGGAGGTGGCGGGGAGCTGTTTTTT. This translates into CASSLVPRGGGGELFF. The genes are TRBV5-1 and TRBJ2-2; D perhaps matches TRBD2 (5 bases). CDR1 is SGHRS and CDR2 is YFSETQ in the germline V gene. V was cut by 0 bases and J by 7 bases, with 16 bases left in between. The CDR3 runs to 16 residues.

The rearrangement uses TRBV7-2 and TRBJ1-6; D is ambiguous. CDR1 and CDR2 (germline): SGHTA, FQGNSA. The V end lost 0 bases, the J end lost 8 bases, and 11 bases lay between the germline ends. The CDR3 totals 15 residues. The CDR3 spells CASSLARVGYSPLHF. The CDR3, as DNA: TGTGCCAGCAGCTTAGCGCGTGTTGGGTATTCACCCCTCCACTTT. The whole variable domain, filled in from reference TRBV7-2 and TRBJ1-6, reads GAGVSQSPSNKVTEKGKDVELRCDPISGHTALYWYRQSLGQGLEFLIYFQGNSAPDKSGLPSDRFSAERTGGSVSTLTIQRTQQEDSAVYLCASSLARVGYSPLHFGNGTRLTVT.

The gene calls are TRBV7-2 and TRBJ1-5, with a weak D call TRBD1 (5 bases). The CDR3 length is 15 residues. CDR1 and CDR2 (germline): SGHTA, FQGNSA. Between the trimmed V and J ends, which lost 4 bases and 7 bases, there was a span of 17 bases. The CDR3 DNA reads as TGTGCCAGCAGCTCGGAGGGACTGCCTAAACAGCCCCAGCATTTT. Its protein is CASSSEGLPKQPQHF.

J is TRBJ1-4 and V is TRBV5-1; no definite D call. Trimming removed 7 bases at V and 7 bases at J, with 14 bases between. This CDR3 region has 13 residues. CDR1 and CDR2 from the germline V gene are SGHRS and YFSETQ. The CDR3 region has the DNA TGCGCCAGCGGGTTTAGGTCGGGTGAAAAACTGTTTTTT. Its protein product is CASGFRSGEKLFF.

The CDR3 sequence is CASSATGTNYGYTF. The DNA of the CDR3 is TGTGCCAGTAGTGCCACCGGGACCAACTATGGCTACACCTTC. This sequence joins TRBV19 and TRBJ1-2, with TRBD1 as a possible D gene (5 bases). V gave up 5 bases and J gave up 2 bases, with 12 bases separating them. Per germline, CDR1 LNHDA and CDR2 SQIVND (reference sequence). The CDR3 is 14 residues long.

This clone was recorded only once. The chain combines TRBV2 with TRBJ1-2; TRBD1 matches at 7 bases. The trim removed 3 bases at V and 2 bases at J, leaving 6 bases unmatched. The CDR3 sequence is 15 residues long. Looked up from germline, CDR1 is SNHLY and CDR2 is FYNNEI. The CDR3 sequence is CASSDRPRGNYGYTF. CDR3 nucleotides: TGTGCCAGCAGTGACCGCCCCAGGGGGAACTATGGCTACACCTTC.

The genes are TRBV3-1 (or the pseudogene TRBV3-2) and TRBJ2-5, with TRBD1 matching over 7 bases. Germline CDR1 is LGHDT and CDR2 is YNNKEL (reference sequence). The CDR3 loop spans 15 amino acids. V shed 1 base and J 2 bases; nucleotides not matched to a gene: 4. The CDR3 region has the DNA TGTGCCAGCAGCCAAGGGACAGGACCTCAAGAGACCCAGTACTTC. This sequence encodes CASSQGTGPQETQYF.

The table lists this clone with a few counts. The V gene is TRBV15, the J gene TRBJ2-3, with 8 nucleotides matching TRBD2. V lost 4 bases and J lost 4; bases outside the gene matches: 10. Looked up from germline, CDR1 is LNHNV and CDR2 is YYDKDF (reference sequence). CDR3 length: 16 residues. The CDR3 is CATSTNTGTSPDTQYF. CDR3 nucleotide sequence: TGTGCCACCAGCACGAATACCGGGACTAGTCCAGATACGCAGTATTTT.

This clone was counted once. The chain joins TRBV28 to TRBJ1-2; TRBD1 is a possible D gene (5 bases). Germline loops: CDR1 MDHEN, CDR2 SYDVKM. The CDR3 is made up of 14 amino acids. V lost 3 bases to trimming and J lost 8 bases, with 16 bases between them. The CDR3 sequence: CASSFLTGTAGYTF. In DNA, the CDR3 is TGTGCCAGCAGTTTCCTGACTGGGACGGCGGGCTACACCTTC.

This clone was seen a handful of times. The V gene is TRBV7-9, the J gene TRBJ2-7; 10 nucleotides line up with TRBD2. This CDR3 comprises 16 residues. Germline CDR1 reads SEHNR; CDR2 reads FQNEAQ (reference sequence). V dropped 5 bases and J dropped 1; count of bases not matched to a gene: 8. CDR3 sequence reads: CASSTDPSGRSYEQYV. In DNA, the CDR3 is TGTGCCAGCAGCACAGACCCTAGCGGGAGATCCTACGAGCAGTACGTC.

CDR3 nucleotides: TGTGCCAGCACCAACAGGCCGGGACAGTGGACTGAAGCTTTCTTT. Encoded protein: CASTNRPGQWTEAFF. This chain connects TRBV6-5 to TRBJ1-1; 7 nucleotides line up with TRBD1. CDR1 and CDR2 from the germline V gene are MNHEY and SVGAGI. The V and J ends lost 7 bases and 5 bases, in that order; junction bases with no gene match: 13. The CDR3 length is 15 residues.

V usage is TRBV27 and J usage is TRBJ2-7; D remains unclear. Trimming removed 6 bases from V and 3 bases from J, with 18 bases in between. The CDR3 has 15 residues. The germline gives CDR1 MNHEY, CDR2 SMNVEV (reference sequence). CDR3 bases: TGTGCCAGCAGCCTCTATACGGCAGCAAGCTACGAGCAGTACTTC. Translation gives CASSLYTAASYEQYF.

This chain links TRBV19 with TRBJ2-1; the match to TRBD2 covers 8 bases. The V segment lost 7 bases and the J segment 3 bases; nucleotides outside the gene matches: 2. In germline, CDR1 is LNHDA, CDR2 SQIVND (reference sequence). The CDR3 covers 13 residues. The DNA of the CDR3 is TGTGCCAGTAAGGGACTAGTCTACAATGAGCAGTTCTTC. Translated: CASKGLVYNEQFF.

The chain links TRBV18 to TRBJ2-5, with 7 bases lining up with TRBD1. Germline values: CDR1 KGHSH, CDR2 LQKENI. J lost 5 bases, V lost 5 bases, and 11 bases had no gene match. This CDR3 region has 15 residues. This CDR3 reads CASSGRQGREETQYF. The CDR3 nucleotides read TGTGCCAGCTCAGGACGACAGGGTCGCGAGGAGACCCAGTACTTC.

This chain joins TRBV2 and TRBJ1-5; D unclear. Trimming removed 7 bases from V and 4 bases from J, with 17 bases in between. CDR1 is SNHLY and CDR2 is FYNNEI in the germline V gene. CDR3 size: 15 residues. The CDR3 sequence is CASNGDQAGNQPQHF. As DNA, the CDR3 is TGTGCCAGCAATGGAGACCAGGCGGGAAATCAGCCCCAGCATTTT.

This clone has only one observation. The chain is built from TRBV9 and TRBJ1-2; unclear D gene. This CDR3 region has 14 residues. The V gene's germline CDR1 is SGDLS and CDR2 YYNGEE. V lost 5 bases and J 7 bases, leaving 18 bases between the germline ends. The CDR3 region is CASRPGSFESGYTF. The CDR3 DNA sequence: TGTGCCAGCAGGCCGGGGAGCTTTGAGAGTGGCTACACCTTC.

The genes are TRBV6-2 or TRBV6-3 and TRBJ2-7, with a tentative D call TRBD2 (5 bases). The germline CDR1 and CDR2 sequences are MNHEY and SVGEGT. The length of the CDR3 is 15 residues. V was pared by 4 bases and J by 3 bases, with 16 bases between. This CDR3 reads CASSSPPAEVYEQYV. In nucleotides, the CDR3 is TGTGCCAGCAGTTCCCCCCCCGCGGAGGTCTACGAGCAGTACGTC.

This clone has only a few counts. The chain couples TRBV11-2 to TRBJ1-1; possible D gene TRBD1, 6 bases. The CDR3 spans 14 residues. Germline V gene data show CDR1 as SGHAT and CDR2 as FQNNGV. V lost 5 bases to trimming and J lost 6 bases, with 16 bases between them. CDR3 residues: CASSHPSEGAEAFF. In nucleotides, the CDR3 is TGTGCCAGCAGCCATCCCTCCGAGGGGGCTGAAGCTTTCTTT.

This clone was seen only once. J is TRBJ2-3 and V is TRBV7-2; possible D gene TRBD2, 5 bases. The V and J ends lost 4 bases and 5 bases respectively, with 13 bases between them. The CDR3 length is 14 residues. Germline loops: CDR1 SGHTA, CDR2 FQGNSA. In DNA form, the CDR3 reads TGTGCCAGCAGCTCTATCGCCGGGGTAGATACGCAGTATTTT. This translates into CASSSIAGVDTQYF.

This clone showed up just a few times. This sequence joins TRBV28 and TRBJ1-1; weak D call: TRBD1 (5 bases). Germline V CDR1 and CDR2: MDHEN, SYDVKM. The CDR3 is made up of 16 amino acids. V gave up 6 bases and J gave up 5 bases, with 22 bases separating them. The CDR3 loop reads CASRPSPGTSRTEAFF. The CDR3 region has the DNA TGTGCCAGCAGGCCCTCGCCTGGGACGAGTCGGACTGAAGCTTTCTTT.

The chain joins TRBV9 to TRBJ2-2, with no clear D. This CDR3 is built from 16 residues. Germline lookup yields CDR1 SGDLS and CDR2 YYNGEE. V shed 3 bases and J shed 7 bases, with 19 bases lying between them. The CDR3 DNA sequence: TGTGCCAGCAGCGCCCGGCGACCTGGGGTGAGCGGGGAGCTGTTTTTT. Its translation: CASSARRPGVSGELFF.

V is TRBV10-3 and J is TRBJ1-2; unclear D gene. Germline CDR1 and CDR2: ENHRY and SYGVKD. V was trimmed by 2 bases and J by 2 bases, leaving 6 bases between them. The CDR3 is 13 residues long. Here the CDR3 reads CAISEGVNYGYTF. The CDR3 coding sequence is TGTGCCATCAGTGAGGGAGTAAACTATGGCTACACCTTC.

This clone came up once. The V and J genes are TRBV27 and TRBJ1-2; TRBD1 agrees at 7 bases. The germline V gene encodes CDR1 MNHEY and CDR2 SMNVEV (reference sequence). V was pared by 4 bases and J by 0 bases, with 8 bases of the junction left unmatched. The CDR3 runs 16 residues. CDR3: CASSSLDRAPNYGYTF. The CDR3 coding sequence is TGTGCCAGCAGTTCCCTCGACAGGGCCCCTAACTATGGCTACACCTTC.

The V gene is TRBV28, the J gene TRBJ1-1, with D maybe TRBD1 (6 bases). This CDR3 spans 14 amino acids. V was trimmed by 6 bases and J by 4 bases, leaving 15 bases between them. Germline loops: CDR1 MDHEN, CDR2 SYDVKM. In DNA form, the CDR3 reads TGTGCCAGCAGCCTACAGGGATACGGCACTGAAGCTTTCTTT. Its translation is CASSLQGYGTEAFF.